This TCR beta chain was sequenced in a study of cytomegalovirus exposure and HLA in healthy donors. TCRdb's copy holds only in-frame clones and misses some; the assay was immunoSEQ multiplex PCR. In the table there are roughly 250,000 clones, around nine tenths of which are singletons. Looked up from germline, CDR1 is SQVTM and CDR2 is ANQGSEA. V lost 3 bases, J lost 0 bases, and 8 bases stayed unmatched. CDR3 length: 16 amino acids. Donors were drawn from the approximately 120-subject validation cohort, separate from the roughly 700-subject first cohort. With regard to this clone: Its matching antigen is unknown.

Study observations and caveats: As was reported, the classifier diagnosed cytomegalovirus status with high specificity and sensitivity.

The gene calls are TRBV29-1 and TRBJ2-3, with 8 bases aligning to TRBD2. The clonotype originates from a man aged 18 to 30 in good health and CMV-seronegative. Sequenced sample: PBMCs. CDR3: CSVDPPGLESTDTQYF. The CDR3 nucleotides are TGCAGCGTTGACCCCCCGGGACTAGAGAGCACAGATACGCAGTATTTT.